Below are 10 T cell receptor beta chains sequenced from a single sample in a study of a mutant IDH1 vaccine in newly diagnosed glioma. Time point in this sample: week 11, during vaccination. Vaccinated patients received 300 ug of mutant IDH1 20-mer peptide per dose, with topical imiquimod. No antigen has been identified for these receptors. Assay: immunoSEQ multiplex PCR; the TCRdb copy retains only in-frame clones and omits some. Here the sample spans about 52,000 clones, around 90% being singletons. The starting material was PBMCs, obtained from a glioma patient whose treatment included an IDH1 peptide vaccine. These receptors all come from a man aged 50-59 years with glioma.

The V gene is TRBV5-6, the J gene TRBJ1-5; a weak D match, TRBD1 (5 bases). This CDR3 is built from 13 residues. Germline V gene sequence: CDR1 SGHDT, CDR2 YYEEEE. V shed 4 bases and J shed 6 bases, with 11 bases lying between them. In DNA form, the CDR3 reads TGTGCCAGCAGCAGCGGGACGGCTCAGCCCCAGCATTTT. Protein sequence: CASSSGTAQPQHF.

This clone turned up a few times. The chain couples TRBV5-1 to TRBJ2-5; the D is unclear. V dropped 4 bases and J dropped 0 bases, with 16 bases sitting between them. The CDR3 extends over 16 amino acids. Germline CDR1 SGHRS, CDR2 YFSETQ. CDR3 residues: CASSPVAVRYQETQYF. The CDR3 DNA reads TGCGCCAGCAGCCCCGTGGCGGTAAGGTACCAAGAGACCCAGTACTTC.

The chain recombines TRBV5-1 with TRBJ2-2; D remains unclear. Germline lookup yields CDR1 SGHRS and CDR2 YFSETQ. The CDR3 extends over 14 amino acids. V was clipped by 0 bases and J by 2 bases, with 5 bases between them. DNA of the CDR3: TGCGCCAGCAGCTTGGTTCCCAACACCGGGGAGCTGTTTTTT. Encoded protein: CASSLVPNTGELFF.

The genes are TRBV6-5 and TRBJ2-7; 9 nucleotides agree with TRBD1. Trimming removed 0 bases from V and 7 bases from J; junction bases left unmatched: 1. CDR1 MNHEY and CDR2 SVGAGI come from the germline V gene. This CDR3 contains 13 residues. CDR3 nucleotide sequence: TGTGCCAGCAGTTACTCGGACAGGGGAGAGCAGTACTTC. Protein: CASSYSDRGEQYF.

V is TRBV28 and J is TRBJ1-6, with 7 positions matching TRBD1. Germline V gives CDR1 MDHEN, CDR2 SYDVKM. J was trimmed by 6 bases and V by 6 bases; bases with no gene match: 14. The CDR3 runs 17 residues. CDR3 sequence reads: CASSPDGQGDFNSPLHF. CDR3 in DNA: TGTGCCAGCAGCCCAGACGGGCAGGGGGACTTTAATTCACCCCTCCACTTT. Together with reference TRBV28 and TRBJ1-6, the CDR3 gives the full variable domain: DVKVTQSSRYLVKRTGEKVFLECVQDMDHENMFWYRQDPGLGLRLIYFSYDVKMKEKGDIPEGYSVSREKKERFSLILESASTNQTSMYLCASSPDGQGDFNSPLHFGNGTRLTVT.

The chain carries TRBV7-2 and TRBJ2-7; a possible D gene is TRBD1 (6 bases). Trimming took off 4 bases at V and 5 bases at J, with 12 bases between the two ends. CDR3 length: 13 amino acids. Germline CDR1 SGHTA, CDR2 FQGNSA. The CDR3 DNA reads TGTGCCAGCAGCTACAGGGAGAGGGACGAGCAGTACTTC. Its protein is CASSYRERDEQYF. The variable domain in full, completed from reference TRBV7-2 and TRBJ2-7, reads GAGVSQSPSNKVTEKGKDVELRCDPISGHTALYWYRQSLGQGLEFLIYFQGNSAPDKSGLPSDRFSAERTGGSVSTLTIQRTQQEDSAVYLCASSYRERDEQYFGPGTRLTVT.

Written as DNA, the CDR3 is TGTGCCAGCAGTGTGGAACCGGGACTAGCGGGGTTAAACGCCTACAATGAGCAGTTCTTC. It yields the protein CASSVEPGLAGLNAYNEQFF. The V gene is TRBV27, the J gene TRBJ2-1, with TRBD2 identical over 13 bases. The CDR3 loop spans 20 amino acids. With V trimmed by 5 bases and J by 2 bases, 15 bases remained unmatched. Germline V CDR1 and CDR2: MNHEY, SMNVEV (reference sequence).

The chain recombines TRBV29-1 with TRBJ2-7, with unresolved D. The CDR3 extends over 15 amino acids. Germline V gene sequence: CDR1 SQVTM, CDR2 ANQGSEA. Trimming cost V 2 bases and J 4 bases, with 18 bases left between them. The CDR3 loop is CSVESPEGSQYEQYF. CDR3 DNA: TGCAGCGTTGAATCGCCAGAAGGGTCGCAGTACGAGCAGTACTTC.

The rearrangement joins TRBV4-2 to TRBJ2-7, with D perhaps matching TRBD1 or TRBD2 (5 bases each). Germline V gives CDR1 LGHNA, CDR2 YNFKEQ. The CDR3 extends over 14 amino acids. The V gene lost 2 bases and the J gene lost 3 bases, with 11 bases spanning the gap. The CDR3 reads CASSQRDGSYEQYF. The CDR3 DNA reads as TGTGCCAGCAGCCAAAGGGACGGTAGCTACGAGCAGTACTTC.

This chain links TRBV6-5 with TRBJ1-2; D uncertain. The CDR3 length is 15 residues. Germline CDR1 and CDR2: MNHEY and SVGAGI. V lost 0 bases to trimming and J lost 4 bases, with 12 bases between them. The CDR3 DNA follows: TGTGCCAGCAGTTACTCGGCGGGGTTTAGCTATGGCTACACCTTC. This encodes CASSYSAGFSYGYTF.